Below, 2 T cell receptor beta chains from the same sample are listed, as sequenced in a study of cytotoxic CD8 clonotypes in ibrutinib-treated CLL. This table comes from immunoSEQ multiplex PCR, and its TCRdb copy is limited to in-frame clones, with some not included. Counted here are more than 110,000 clones, 80% occurring once; the ten biggest clones make up roughly 7.6%. Here the sequenced sample was PBMCs, taken after 36 months of ibrutinib treatment. Every receptor here comes from a human donor with chronic lymphocytic leukemia.

A few counts support this clone. The rearrangement uses TRBV5-6 and TRBJ1-3; tentatively, D is TRBD1 (6 bases). Germline V lookup: CDR1 SGHDT, CDR2 YYEEEE. V lost 4 bases, J lost 3 bases, and 14 bases lay in between. The CDR3 is 15 amino acids. CDR3 sequence (DNA): TGTGCCAGCAGCGTACAGGGATACTATGGAAACACCATATATTTT. Translation: CASSVQGYYGNTIYF.

This clone was seen only once. V usage is TRBV30 and J usage is TRBJ2-7, with 8 nucleotides matching TRBD2. This CDR3 region has 15 residues. Trimming took 4 bases from V and 1 from J; bases not matched to a gene: 9. Germline CDR1 is GTSNPN and CDR2 is SVGIG (reference sequence). The CDR3 is CAWTSGPQFSYEQYF. The CDR3 nucleotides are TGTGCCTGGACTAGCGGGCCTCAATTTTCCTACGAGCAGTACTTC.